This TCR beta chain originates from a study of blood T cell repertoires in COVID-19 (dated by TCRdb to 2020 to 2022). In terms of the full investigation: The collaborator samples originated in the United States, Italy and Spain and spanned the acute and convalescent phases of COVID-19. Where HLA class I and class II types were available, the types were taken from metadata supplied by the sample provider, not from assay-based typing. The repertoires were made available in a free public database intended to serve as a resource for research on the immune response to SARS-CoV-2. The dataset comprised deeply sampled blood TCRbeta repertoires from subjects exposed to, actively infected with, or recovered from COVID-19. The prospective study material was composed of cDNA or gDNA derived from T cells, B-cell-depleted T cells, or PBMCs. The sample metadata nearly always contained a de-identified subject ID, COVID-19 status, age in years and sex. Samples came from the ongoing ImmuneRACE study (first 160 participants) plus 1,254 subjects from 6 global collaborators.

TCRbeta CDR3 regions were amplified from genomic DNA using the immunoSEQ Assay, a bias-controlled multiplex PCR. The authors processed their data as follows. The number of nucleated cells in each sample was estimated by amplification of reference gene primers within the assay. Sequence reads were collapsed and filtered to measure the absolute abundance of every unique TCRbeta CDR3 rearrangement. For each sample, productive Simpson clonality was calculated as the square root of Simpson's diversity index across productive rearrangements. The source is immuneACCESS, and TCRdb retained only in-frame sequences with V and J called. Part of the clones is not carried over; for the studies checked, unresolved V genes explain less than half of this, and the remainder is unexplained. That table is the source of V, J and clone size, and D and trimming were worked out from the DNA. Counted in this sample were approximately 500,000 clones; roughly 88% of them appeared once. Of the sample, around 1.9% is held by the ten largest clones.

In the prospective study, participants were roughly 18 to 95 years old, resided in 24 geographic areas of the United States, and were enrolled through a virtual design. In the prospective study, participants were assigned to cohorts based on the clinical history participants reported in a screening survey and a study questionnaire. Recovered participants in ImmuneRACE Cohort 3 were defined by two consecutive negative NP/OP PCR tests, clearance by a healthcare professional, or resolution of symptoms. In the prospective study, mobile phlebotomists collected whole blood, serum and a nasopharyngeal or oropharyngeal swab from each participant. Participants in the prospective study had the option to provide additional blood draws and questionnaires over a roughly 2-month period. Blood samples from the prospective study were shipped frozen or at room temperature prior to DNA extraction. Points on this clone: This clone's antigen is unknown. The input lacks base qualities; no much larger clone sits a single base away.

Findings and caveats that apply to the study as a whole: The quantity of clinical and demographic metadata differed by source and by participant and was supplied without curation.

Trimming accounts for 4 bases at V and 6 bases at J, while the number of junction bases matched to no gene is 9. CDR1 and CDR2, looked up from the germline V gene, are LGHNT and FRNRAP. The CDR3 sequence holds 14 residues, the cysteine and phenylalanine included. CDR3 DNA only is kept here, 42 bases in frame from base 1. Sequencing used PBMCs or T cells enriched from blood (not recorded which). This receptor chain uses TRBV12-5 and TRBJ2-7; the junction holds 7 bases that match TRBD1. The origin of this receptor is a woman aged 40 to 50 who had recovered from COVID-19. This receptor has the CDR3 CASGSHSNRGEQYF. The bases are TGTGCTAGTGGTTCCCATTCAAACAGGGGCGAGCAGTACTTC.